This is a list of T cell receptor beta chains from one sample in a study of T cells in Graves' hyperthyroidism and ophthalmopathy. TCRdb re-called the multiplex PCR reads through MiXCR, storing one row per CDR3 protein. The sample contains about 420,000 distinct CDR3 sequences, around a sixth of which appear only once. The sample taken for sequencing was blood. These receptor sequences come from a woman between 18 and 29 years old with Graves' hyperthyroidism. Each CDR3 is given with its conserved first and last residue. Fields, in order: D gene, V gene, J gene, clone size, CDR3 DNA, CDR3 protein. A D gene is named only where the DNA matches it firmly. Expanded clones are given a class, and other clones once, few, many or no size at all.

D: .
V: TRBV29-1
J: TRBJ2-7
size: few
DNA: TGCAGCGCGAGGGTGGGCGGTAGGGGCGAGCAGTACTTC
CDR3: CSARVGGRGEQYF

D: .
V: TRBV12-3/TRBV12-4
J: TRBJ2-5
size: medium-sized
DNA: TGTGCCAGCAGCCCCCGGGGCCAACTTAAAGAGACCCAGTACTTC
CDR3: CASSPRGQLKETQYF

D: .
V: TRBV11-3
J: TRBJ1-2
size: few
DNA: TGTGCCAGCAGCCCCCATCCGGGGGTGGGGGGCTACACCTTC
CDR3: CASSPHPGVGGYTF

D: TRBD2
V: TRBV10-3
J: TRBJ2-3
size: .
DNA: TGTGCCATCAGTGGACAACCCCGACGAGACCTAGCGGGAGGGCGCACAGATACGCAGTATTTT
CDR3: CAISGQPRRDLAGGRTDTQYF

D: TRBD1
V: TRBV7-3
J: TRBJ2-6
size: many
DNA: TGTGCCAGCAGCTTGACAGGGGAAGCTGGGGCCAACGTCCTGACTTTC
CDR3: CASSLTGEAGANVLTF

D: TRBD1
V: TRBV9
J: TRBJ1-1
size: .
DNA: TGTGCCAGCAGCGCCCAACGGACAGGGGGAGTAAGGGACACTGAAGCTTTCTTT
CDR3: CASSAQRTGGVRDTEAFF

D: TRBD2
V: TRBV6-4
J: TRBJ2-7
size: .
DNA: TGTGCCAGCAGCCCCGGACTAGCGGGGGCCACTGAGCAGTACTTC
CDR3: CASSPGLAGATEQYF

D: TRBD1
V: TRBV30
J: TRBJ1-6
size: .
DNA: TGTGCCTGGAGTCTAGCGGGACAGGGGAATTCACCCCTCCACTTT
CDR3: CAWSLAGQGNSPLHF

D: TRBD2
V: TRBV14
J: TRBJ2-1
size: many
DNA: TGTGCCAGCAGCCGCACCGGGACTAGCCCCTACAATGAGCAGTTCTTC
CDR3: CASSRTGTSPYNEQFF

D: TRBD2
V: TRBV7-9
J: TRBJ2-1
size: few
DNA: TGTGCCAGCAGTTCGAGCGGGAGCTCCTACGATGAGCAGTTCTTC
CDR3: CASSSSGSSYDEQFF

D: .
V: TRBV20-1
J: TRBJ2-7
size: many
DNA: TGCAGTGCTAGGTCTGGGAAGCCTTACGAGCAGTACTTC
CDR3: CSARSGKPYEQYF

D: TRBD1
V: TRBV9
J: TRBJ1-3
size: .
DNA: TGTGCCAGCAGCGCCCACGTCGGACAGGGGGCAAGCACCATATATTTT
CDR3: CASSAHVGQGASTIYF

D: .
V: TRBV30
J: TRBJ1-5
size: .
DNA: TGTGCCTGGAGGCAGGACATCAATCAGCCCCAGCATTTT
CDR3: CAWRQDINQPQHF